This T cell receptor (beta chain) was profiled in a study of blood T cell repertoires in COVID-19 (dated by TCRdb to the early 2020s). Background on the whole study: Collaborator samples came from the United States, Italy and Spain and covered acute and convalescent phases of COVID-19. A freely available public database, intended as a resource for researchers studying the immune response to SARS-CoV-2, is where the repertoires were released. Nearly every sample came with metadata listing a de-identified subject ID, COVID-19 status, age in years and sex. Where available, HLA class I and class II types were obtained from metadata supplied by the sample provider rather than from assay-based typing. The dataset comprised deeply sampled blood TCRbeta repertoires from subjects exposed to, actively infected with, or recovered from COVID-19. The samples were drawn from the first 160 participants of the ongoing ImmuneRACE study and from 1,200 or so subjects provided by 6 global collaborators. The prospective study material was composed of cDNA or gDNA derived from T cells, B-cell-depleted T cells, or PBMCs. Paper-wide results and their limitations: Clinical and demographic metadata were provided uncurated, with the amount varying by source and participant.

Whole blood was collected in K2EDTA tubes by collaborating institutions according to the institutions' own protocols. For TCRbeta analysis, collaborator samples were shipped as frozen whole blood, as isolated PBMCs, or as DNA extracted from either sample type. After removal of 4 bases from V and 4 bases from J, the junction retains 8 bases not matched to a gene. The germline V gene (reference sequence) specifies SGHKS as CDR1 and YYEKEE as CDR2. From its cysteine to its phenylalanine, the CDR3 spans 15 amino acids. The only DNA kept is the CDR3, 45 bases in frame from the first base. TCRbeta CDR3 regions were amplified from genomic DNA by means of the immunoSEQ Assay, a bias-controlled multiplex PCR. Per the source publication's procedure: The number of nucleated cells in each sample was estimated from the amplification of reference gene primers within the assay. To quantify the absolute abundance of each unique TCRbeta CDR3 rearrangement, sequence reads were collapsed and filtered. For each sample, productive Simpson clonality was calculated as the square root of Simpson's diversity index over productive rearrangements. TCRdb's version of the immuneACCESS table is confined to in-frame rearrangements and falls short of the full clone set. An unresolved V gene accounts for under half of the shortfall where checked; the remainder is of unknown origin. The V and J calls and the clone size are those of that table, but D and trimming were determined from the DNA. Recorded for this sample are around 250,000 clones; around 90% of them occurred a single time. Together, the top ten hold around 0.67% of the sample.

This clone occurred once. The clone's antigen remains unknown. Base qualities were left out, and no much larger clone turns up one base away. Sequencing used peripheral blood. The source of this sequence is a human donor in a cohort sampled during active COVID-19. The V gene is TRBV5-5 and the J gene is TRBJ1-2, with 9 middle bases fitting TRBD1. CDR3 protein: CASSPRTGVLYGYTF. The base sequence is TGTGCCAGCAGCCCAAGGACAGGGGTGCTCTATGGCTACACCTTC.